A selection of T cell receptor beta chains follows, all from one sample in a study of shared clonotypes between healthy human individuals. Sequencing used immunoSEQ multiplex PCR; TCRdb keeps in-frame clones, though not all of them. The table lists under 2.5 million clones, about 90% of them singletons. Sequencing used naive CD4+ T cells from PBMCs. The source is a man aged 18 to 29 in good health. Some clones in this sample may be carry-over from other donors' samples. CDR3s include the opening cysteine and the closing phenylalanine or tryptophan. A D gene is named only where the DNA matches it firmly. Expanded clones get a size class; other rows say once, few or many, or leave the size out.

cdr3_aa: CASSQGPGQGYGYTF
cdr3_nt: TGCGCCAGCAGCCAAGGTCCCGGACAGGGGTATGGCTACACCTTC
d_call: TRBD1
v_call: TRBV4-3
j_call: TRBJ1-2
clone_size: -

cdr3_aa: CASSQDHASEGYEQFF
cdr3_nt: TGCGCCAGCAGCCAAGATCATGCTAGCGAGGGATATGAGCAGTTCTTC
d_call: -
v_call: TRBV4-3
j_call: TRBJ2-1
clone_size: -

cdr3_aa: CASSSTGQGADTQYF
cdr3_nt: TGTGCCAGCAGCTCCACCGGACAGGGTGCAGATACGCAGTATTTT
d_call: TRBD1
v_call: TRBV5-6
j_call: TRBJ2-3
clone_size: -

cdr3_aa: CAISGQDRTNYGYTF
cdr3_nt: TGTGCCATCAGTGGACAGGACCGCACTAACTATGGCTACACCTTC
d_call: -
v_call: TRBV10-3
j_call: TRBJ1-2
clone_size: -

cdr3_aa: CASSYSGPNGGYTF
cdr3_nt: TGTGCCAGCAGTTACTCCGGCCCGAACGGTGGCTACACCTTC
d_call: -
v_call: TRBV6-6
j_call: TRBJ1-2
clone_size: -

cdr3_aa: CASSPVQGDYEQYF
cdr3_nt: TGTGCCAGCTCACCAGTACAGGGGGACTACGAGCAGTACTTC
d_call: TRBD1
v_call: TRBV18
j_call: TRBJ2-7
clone_size: -

cdr3_aa: CASSQDWYRPNTEAFF
cdr3_nt: TGCGCCAGCAGCCAAGATTGGTACAGACCGAACACTGAAGCTTTCTTT
d_call: -
v_call: TRBV4-1
j_call: TRBJ1-1
clone_size: -

cdr3_aa: CASSYIAGATTYEQYF
cdr3_nt: TGTGCCAGCAGTTATATCGCAGGAGCTACCACCTACGAGCAGTACTTC
d_call: -
v_call: TRBV6-5
j_call: TRBJ2-7
clone_size: once

cdr3_aa: CASSFAPGTAQFF
cdr3_nt: TGTGCCAGCAGCTTTGCCCCCGGGACAGCGCAGTTCTTC
d_call: TRBD1
v_call: TRBV7-3
j_call: TRBJ2-1
clone_size: -

cdr3_aa: CAWSVSWGDTEAFF
cdr3_nt: TGTGCCTGGAGTGTATCATGGGGGGACACTGAAGCTTTCTTT
d_call: -
v_call: TRBV30
j_call: TRBJ1-1
clone_size: few

cdr3_aa: CASSFQLPRGNEQYF
cdr3_nt: TGTGCCAGCAGCTTTCAACTCCCCAGGGGGAACGAGCAGTACTTC
d_call: TRBD1
v_call: TRBV7-6
j_call: TRBJ2-7
clone_size: -

cdr3_aa: CASSYRDGQETQYF
cdr3_nt: TGTGCCAGCAGTTACAGGGACGGTCAAGAGACCCAGTACTTC
d_call: -
v_call: TRBV6-5
j_call: TRBJ2-5
clone_size: -

cdr3_aa: CASSWGQGAYEQYF
cdr3_nt: TGCGCCAGCAGCTGGGGACAGGGGGCCTACGAGCAGTACTTC
d_call: TRBD1
v_call: TRBV5-1
j_call: TRBJ2-7
clone_size: -

cdr3_aa: CASRPTGAEQYF
cdr3_nt: TGTGCCAGCAGGCCCACAGGGGCCGAGCAGTACTTC
d_call: TRBD1
v_call: TRBV2
j_call: TRBJ2-7
clone_size: -

cdr3_aa: CASSFDRQETQYF
cdr3_nt: TGCGCCAGCAGTTTCGACCGGCAAGAGACCCAGTACTTC
d_call: -
v_call: TRBV5-1
j_call: TRBJ2-5
clone_size: once

cdr3_aa: CASSPRVYEQYF
cdr3_nt: TGTGCCAGCTCACCCAGGGTATACGAGCAGTACTTC
d_call: -
v_call: TRBV18
j_call: TRBJ2-7
clone_size: -

cdr3_aa: CASSYRDAGSNQPQHF
cdr3_nt: TGTGCCAGCAGTTACCGGGACGCCGGCAGCAATCAGCCCCAGCATTTT
d_call: -
v_call: TRBV6-6
j_call: TRBJ1-5
clone_size: -

cdr3_aa: CASRTTDTQYF
cdr3_nt: TGTGCCAGCAGAACGACAGATACGCAGTATTTT
d_call: -
v_call: TRBV6-5
j_call: TRBJ2-3
clone_size: -

cdr3_aa: CASSPGTSSYEQYF
cdr3_nt: TGTGCCAGCTCACCTGGGACTAGCTCCTACGAGCAGTACTTC
d_call: TRBD2
v_call: TRBV18
j_call: TRBJ2-7
clone_size: -

cdr3_aa: CASVDRAYGYTF
cdr3_nt: TGTGCCAGCGTAGACAGGGCCTATGGCTACACCTTC
d_call: TRBD1
v_call: TRBV2
j_call: TRBJ1-2
clone_size: -

cdr3_aa: CASSGAPAGLNTGELFF
cdr3_nt: TGTGCCAGCAGTGGGGCCCCGGCGGGATTGAACACCGGGGAGCTGTTTTTT
d_call: -
v_call: TRBV6-4
j_call: TRBJ2-2
clone_size: -

cdr3_aa: CASSLALDWSYNEQFF
cdr3_nt: TGCGCCAGCAGCTTGGCGCTGGACTGGTCCTACAATGAGCAGTTCTTC
d_call: -
v_call: TRBV5-1
j_call: TRBJ2-1
clone_size: once

cdr3_aa: CSAAPGDYGYTF
cdr3_nt: TGCAGCGCCGCCCCGGGTGACTATGGCTACACCTTC
d_call: -
v_call: TRBV29-1
j_call: TRBJ1-2
clone_size: -

cdr3_aa: CASSATLPANQHF
cdr3_nt: TGTGCCAGCAGTGCGACTCTCCCAGCGAACCAGCATTTT
d_call: -
v_call: TRBV6-1
j_call: TRBJ1-5
clone_size: -

cdr3_aa: CAWVTSGNYEQFF
cdr3_nt: TGTGCCTGGGTGACTAGCGGGAACTATGAGCAGTTCTTC
d_call: TRBD2
v_call: TRBV30
j_call: TRBJ2-1
clone_size: -

cdr3_aa: CARKSPLPGAKDEQFF
cdr3_nt: TGTGCCAGAAAAAGCCCCCTCCCAGGGGCTAAGGATGAGCAGTTCTTC
d_call: -
v_call: TRBV5-3
j_call: TRBJ2-1
clone_size: -

cdr3_aa: CASTLERGGFNEQFF
cdr3_nt: TGTGCCAGCACCCTTGAACGGGGGGGGTTCAATGAGCAGTTCTTC
d_call: TRBD2
v_call: TRBV6-6
j_call: TRBJ2-1
clone_size: -

cdr3_aa: CASLRQGAVYEQFF
cdr3_nt: TGTGCCTCGTTGAGGCAGGGGGCCGTCTATGAGCAGTTCTTC
d_call: TRBD1
v_call: TRBV27
j_call: TRBJ2-1
clone_size: once

cdr3_aa: CASSQGGALEAFF
cdr3_nt: TGCGCCAGCAGCCAAGGGGGGGCCCTGGAAGCTTTCTTT
d_call: -
v_call: TRBV4-3
j_call: TRBJ1-1
clone_size: few

cdr3_aa: CASRFTGEETQYF
cdr3_nt: TGCGCCAGCAGATTTACAGGGGAAGAGACCCAGTACTTC
d_call: TRBD1
v_call: TRBV5-1
j_call: TRBJ2-5
clone_size: once

cdr3_aa: CASSLWGSYEQYF
cdr3_nt: TGTGCCAGCAGCTTATGGGGGAGCTACGAGCAGTACTTC
d_call: -
v_call: TRBV7-8
j_call: TRBJ2-7
clone_size: -

cdr3_aa: CASSGTSGRETQYF
cdr3_nt: TGTGCCAGCAGCGGGACTAGCGGAAGGGAGACCCAGTACTTC
d_call: TRBD2
v_call: TRBV6-1
j_call: TRBJ2-5
clone_size: -

cdr3_aa: CASSPAGQGGGYTF
cdr3_nt: TGTGCCAGCAGTCCTGCGGGACAGGGAGGGGGCTACACCTTC
d_call: TRBD1
v_call: TRBV28
j_call: TRBJ1-2
clone_size: -

cdr3_aa: CASSLEGTHEQFF
cdr3_nt: TGTGCCAGCAGCTTAGAGGGCACACACGAGCAGTTCTTC
d_call: -
v_call: TRBV11-3
j_call: TRBJ2-1
clone_size: -

cdr3_aa: CASSLALAGEQYF
cdr3_nt: TGCGCCAGCAGCTTGGCCCTAGCGGGAGAGCAGTACTTC
d_call: TRBD2
v_call: TRBV5-1
j_call: TRBJ2-7
clone_size: -

cdr3_aa: CASSLVIRLSYNEQFF
cdr3_nt: TGTGCCAGCAGCTTAGTGATAAGACTGTCCTACAATGAGCAGTTCTTC
d_call: -
v_call: TRBV11-2
j_call: TRBJ2-1
clone_size: -

cdr3_aa: CASSENKPGNEFF
cdr3_nt: TGTGCCAGCAGTGAAAATAAACCGGGGAACGAGTTCTTC
d_call: -
v_call: TRBV2
j_call: TRBJ2-1
clone_size: -

cdr3_aa: CASSWGAVGSGANVLTF
cdr3_nt: TGTGCCAGCAGCTGGGGGGCCGTCGGGTCTGGGGCCAACGTCCTGACTTTC
d_call: -
v_call: TRBV5-4
j_call: TRBJ2-6
clone_size: -

cdr3_aa: CASSATGRAKLFF
cdr3_nt: TGTGCCAGCAGCGCGACAGGGCGGGCAAAACTGTTTTTT
d_call: TRBD1
v_call: TRBV9
j_call: TRBJ1-4
clone_size: few

cdr3_aa: CASNYAVGVGTEAFF
cdr3_nt: TGTGCCAGCAACTACGCCGTAGGGGTTGGGACTGAAGCTTTCTTT
d_call: -
v_call: TRBV6-5
j_call: TRBJ1-1
clone_size: -

cdr3_aa: CASSQESSSGRGSTDTQYF
cdr3_nt: TGCGCCAGCAGCCAAGAGTCTTCTAGCGGGAGGGGGAGCACAGATACGCAGTATTTT
d_call: TRBD2
v_call: TRBV4-1
j_call: TRBJ2-3
clone_size: -

cdr3_aa: CASADRGTDTQYF
cdr3_nt: TGTGCCAGCGCGGACAGGGGCACAGATACGCAGTATTTT
d_call: TRBD1
v_call: TRBV27
j_call: TRBJ2-3
clone_size: -

cdr3_aa: CASGGDSSRTNYGYTF
cdr3_nt: TGTGCCAGCGGTGGGGACAGCTCGCGCACTAACTATGGCTACACCTTC
d_call: TRBD1
v_call: TRBV18
j_call: TRBJ1-2
clone_size: -

cdr3_aa: CASSRGGSEKLFF
cdr3_nt: TGCGCCAGCAGTCGAGGGGGCAGTGAAAAACTGTTTTTT
d_call: TRBD1
v_call: TRBV4-1
j_call: TRBJ1-4
clone_size: once

cdr3_aa: CASSKISGYVLGELFF
cdr3_nt: TGTGCCAGCAGCAAAATTAGCGGATACGTTCTGGGGGAGCTGTTTTTT
d_call: -
v_call: TRBV11-2
j_call: TRBJ2-2
clone_size: -

cdr3_aa: CASSLEPGLSQETQYF
cdr3_nt: TGCGCCAGCAGCTTGGAGCCAGGCCTATCCCAAGAGACCCAGTACTTC
d_call: -
v_call: TRBV5-1
j_call: TRBJ2-5
clone_size: -

cdr3_aa: CALTRTEDYNSPLHF
cdr3_nt: TGTGCCCTAACCCGGACAGAGGATTATAATTCACCCCTCCACTTT
d_call: -
v_call: TRBV5-4
j_call: TRBJ1-6
clone_size: -

cdr3_aa: CASRPPHSYEQYF
cdr3_nt: TGTGCCAGCAGACCCCCCCACTCCTACGAGCAGTACTTC
d_call: -
v_call: TRBV5-4
j_call: TRBJ2-7
clone_size: -

cdr3_aa: CATARGFDEQFF
cdr3_nt: TGTGCCACCGCACGGGGTTTCGATGAGCAGTTCTTC
d_call: -
v_call: TRBV2
j_call: TRBJ2-1
clone_size: -

cdr3_aa: CASRPNSGLYEQYF
cdr3_nt: TGTGCCAGCAGACCCAATTCAGGGCTCTACGAGCAGTACTTC
d_call: -
v_call: TRBV6-1
j_call: TRBJ2-7
clone_size: -

cdr3_aa: CAIRAGRLNTGELFF
cdr3_nt: TGTGCCATCAGGGCGGGACGGTTAAACACCGGGGAGCTGTTTTTT
d_call: -
v_call: TRBV10-3
j_call: TRBJ2-2
clone_size: -

cdr3_aa: CASHNTSTDTQYF
cdr3_nt: TGTGCCAGCCACAACACTAGCACAGATACGCAGTATTTT
d_call: -
v_call: TRBV18
j_call: TRBJ2-3
clone_size: -

cdr3_aa: CASRFFTSYNEQFF
cdr3_nt: TGTGCCAGCAGGTTTTTTACCTCCTACAATGAGCAGTTCTTC
d_call: -
v_call: TRBV6-1
j_call: TRBJ2-1
clone_size: -

cdr3_aa: CASSPTRGNYGYTF
cdr3_nt: TGTGCCAGCAGCCCCACCAGGGGTAACTATGGCTACACCTTC
d_call: -
v_call: TRBV6-5
j_call: TRBJ1-2
clone_size: -

cdr3_aa: CASSPGTGGAGEQYF
cdr3_nt: TGTGCCAGCTCACCCGGGACAGGGGGCGCGGGGGAGCAGTACTTC
d_call: TRBD1
v_call: TRBV18
j_call: TRBJ2-7
clone_size: -